The next 10 T cell receptor beta chains were all read from a single sample in a study of PD-1 blockade in mismatch repair-deficient tumors. Clones were sequenced by immunoSEQ multiplex PCR, and TCRdb holds only the in-frame ones, with some missing. This sample has roughly 120,000 clones, with about nine tenths found just once. The sample in question was peripheral blood, obtained just over 70 weeks after starting pembrolizumab. Source of these receptors: an adult with mismatch repair-deficient cancer.

V and J are TRBV11-2 and TRBJ2-6; D is unresolved. The V and J ends lost 1 base and 0 bases respectively, with 7 bases between them. Germline V gene lookup returns CDR1 SGHAT and CDR2 FQNNGV. This CDR3 contains 16 residues. CDR3 nucleotide sequence: TGTGCCAGCAGCTTAGGGGCCCACTCTGGGGCCAACGTCCTGACTTTC. Translating it yields CASSLGAHSGANVLTF.

V gene TRBV5-6 combines with J gene TRBJ2-4; TRBD1 agrees at 7 bases. The ends lost 4 bases at V and 4 bases at J; junction bases unmatched: 11. The length of the CDR3 is 16 residues. The germline CDR1 and CDR2 sequences are SGHDT and YYEEEE. The CDR3 reads CASSQQGKKVKNIQYF. CDR3 nucleotides: TGTGCCAGCAGCCAACAGGGGAAAAAGGTGAAAAACATTCAGTACTTC.

The genes are TRBV11-2 and TRBJ2-2; a possible D gene is TRBD1 (6 bases). Per germline, CDR1 SGHAT and CDR2 FQNNGV. The CDR3 spans 15 residues. Trimming removed 5 bases at V and 1 base at J, with 11 bases between. The CDR3: CASSRVTGNTGELFF. As DNA, the CDR3 is TGTGCCAGCAGCAGGGTGACAGGGAACACCGGGGAGCTGTTTTTT. Full variable domain (remainder filled in from reference TRBV11-2 and TRBJ2-2): EAGVAQSPRYKIIEKRQSVAFWCNPISGHATLYWYQQILGQGPKLLIQFQNNGVVDDSQLPKDRFSAERLKGVDSTLKIQPAKLEDSAVYLCASSRVTGNTGELFFGEGSRLTVL.

The sample holds a few counts of this clone. The chain couples TRBV10-3 to TRBJ2-1; weak D call: TRBD2 (6 bases). The germline V gene has CDR1 ENHRY and CDR2 SYGVKD. The CDR3 loop spans 14 amino acids. Trimming left V 5 bases short and J 3 bases short, with 11 bases between. CDR3 in amino acids: CAISREARYNEQFF. The DNA for the CDR3 is TGTGCCATCAGTAGGGAGGCACGCTACAATGAGCAGTTCTTC.

The genes are TRBV29-1 and TRBJ2-4; D uncertain. Germline V lookup: CDR1 SQVTM, CDR2 ANQGSEA. V was pared by 2 bases and J by 7 bases, with 6 bases between. CDR3 length equals 11 residues. CDR3 amino acids: CSVEQMNIQYF. The DNA for the CDR3 is TGCAGCGTTGAACAGATGAACATTCAGTACTTC.

This clone was picked up one time. The chain employs TRBV21-1 and TRBJ1-2. TRBV21-1 is assigned pseudogene status. The CDR3 is 15 residues long. CDR3 sequence reads: CASSNCGVPNYGYTF. CDR3 DNA: TGTGCCAGCAGCAACTGTGGGGTCCCCAACTATGGCTACACCTTC.

V gene TRBV7-6 combines with J gene TRBJ1-1; D might be TRBD1 (6 bases). CDR1 is SGHVS and CDR2 is FNYEAQ in the germline V gene. The CDR3 loop spans 19 amino acids. V lost 6 bases to trimming and J lost 1 base, with 27 bases between them. The CDR3 here is CASRQIGGNTINSNTEAFF. CDR3 nucleotides: TGTGCCAGCAGGCAAATAGGGGGAAACACAATCAATTCGAACACTGAAGCTTTCTTT.

The chain couples TRBV11-2 to TRBJ2-7; 8 bases map to TRBD2. Germline values: CDR1 SGHAT, CDR2 FQNNGV. Unmatched junction bases numbered 9, after V lost 1 base and J lost 7 bases. The CDR3 is 15 amino acids. The CDR3 loop is CASSLGGTSLGEQYF. CDR3 bases: TGTGCCAGCAGCTTAGGCGGGACTAGTTTGGGTGAGCAGTACTTC.

This clone was seen once. The rearrangement uses TRBV6-6 and TRBJ1-2; D is perhaps TRBD1 (5 bases). The CDR3 runs to 14 residues. The V end was cut by 10 bases, the J end by 7 bases, with 22 bases between. Germline V CDR1 and CDR2: MNHNY, SVGAGI (reference sequence). CDR3 protein: CATLGHLSGLGYTF. DNA of the CDR3: TGTGCCACCCTAGGACACCTTAGCGGACTTGGCTACACCTTC.

V usage is TRBV4-1 and J usage is TRBJ1-2, with 8 bases lining up with TRBD1. The V and J ends lost 4 bases and 8 bases, in that order; junction bases with no gene match: 12. CDR1 is MGHRA and CDR2 is YSYEKL in the germline V gene. The CDR3 sequence is 15 residues long. The DNA for the CDR3 is TGCGCCAGCAGCCCCTGGACAGGGCTAAACGACGGCTACACCTTC. Translated: CASSPWTGLNDGYTF.